This T cell receptor beta chain was sequenced during a study of blood T cell repertoires in COVID-19. TCRdb's table, derived via immunoSEQ multiplex PCR, lists solely in-frame clones and lacks some. Of 500,000 or so clones in the sample, around 87% were seen once. CDR1 is LNHDA, CDR2 SQIVND, per germline (reference sequence). V dropped 5 bases and J dropped 2; count of bases not matched to a gene: 2. This CDR3 comprises 16 residues. This clonotype was sampled from a woman under 30 who had recovered from COVID-19. The chain combines TRBV19 with TRBJ2-5; 16 positions agree with TRBD2. The sequenced material came from PBMCs or T cells enriched from blood (not recorded which). The CDR3 loop reads CASSPGLAGGQETQYF. The CDR3 DNA sequence: TGTGCCAGTAGTCCGGGACTAGCGGGGGGGCAAGAGACCCAGTACTTC.